A selection of T cell receptor beta chains follows, all from one sample in a study of T cell responses to AZD1222 COVID-19 vaccine. TCRdb keeps only in-frame clones here, not all; method: immunoSEQ multiplex PCR. The sample carries 120,000 or so clones, 88% recorded once. Sequencing used peripheral blood, obtained on day 0 of AZD1222 vaccination. Receptors were obtained from an adult in good health. The CDR3 runs from the conserved cysteine through the conserved F or W. Each record gives: D gene, J gene, clone size, V gene, CDR3 DNA, CDR3 protein. The D gene is left open where the match is weak. Size is stated for part of the rows, as once, few or many counts, or as a class when the clone is expanded.

NA | TRBJ1-3 | NA | TRBV27 | TGTGCCAGCGGTGCAGGACCCGGAAACACCATATATTTT | CASGAGPGNTIYF
TRBD2 | TRBJ2-5 | NA | TRBV6-4 | TGTGCCAGCAGGCCGGGACTAGCGGGAGGGCCGAGCCAAGAGACCCAGTACTTC | CASRPGLAGGPSQETQYF
NA | TRBJ2-7 | NA | TRBV30 | TGTGCCTGGGTACAGGGTTACGAGCAGTACTTC | CAWVQGYEQYF
TRBD1 | TRBJ1-1 | NA | TRBV18 | TGTGCCAGCTCACGCCAGGGGGGGCGCGACACTGAAGCTTTCTTT | CASSRQGGRDTEAFF
NA | TRBJ2-7 | NA | TRBV20-1 | TGCAGTGCTAGAGCGTTGTACGAGCAGTACTTC | CSARALYEQYF
TRBD1 | TRBJ1-1 | NA | TRBV9 | TGTGCCAGCAGCCCTCGACAGGGAGGTAACGGGGACACTGAAGCTTTCTTT | CASSPRQGGNGDTEAFF
NA | TRBJ1-1 | NA | TRBV9 | TGTGCCAGCAGCGGCCGGGACTCCACTGAAGCTTTCTTT | CASSGRDSTEAFF
NA | TRBJ1-3 | NA | TRBV19 | TGTGCCAGTGGGATATTGAGCTCTGGAAACACCATATATTTT | CASGILSSGNTIYF
TRBD1 | TRBJ2-2 | NA | TRBV18 | TGTGCCAGCTCAAGGGGACAGGGCGCGAACACCGGGGAGCTGTTTTTT | CASSRGQGANTGELFF
TRBD2 | TRBJ2-7 | few | TRBV11-2 | TGTGCCAGCAGCCCCGGACTAGCGGTACTATACGAGCAGTACTTC | CASSPGLAVLYEQYF
NA | TRBJ2-1 | NA | TRBV15 | TGTGCCACCAGCGTTGGTTACAATGAGCAGTTCTTC | CATSVGYNEQFF
NA | TRBJ1-2 | once | TRBV30 | TGTGCCTGGAGTGTACTGTCCACAGTCTCTGGCTACACCTTC | CAWSVLSTVSGYTF
TRBD1 | TRBJ1-1 | NA | TRBV19 | TGTGCCAGTAGTCCCCAGGGGGCCTCTGAAGCTTTCTTT | CASSPQGASEAFF
NA | TRBJ2-7 | NA | TRBV19 | TGTGCCAGTAGGGCTCCGGGACCTTACTACGAGCAGTACTTC | CASRAPGPYYEQYF
NA | TRBJ1-2 | NA | TRBV3-1/TRBV3-2 | TGTGCCAGCAGCCAAGATCATTTAGTCAGGGGTGACTATGGCTACACCTTC | CASSQDHLVRGDYGYTF
NA | TRBJ2-6 | NA | TRBV5-5 | TGTGCCAGCAGTTCTAATAGCGTGGGGGCCAACGTCCTGACTTTC | CASSSNSVGANVLTF
NA | TRBJ1-5 | NA | TRBV7-9 | TGTGCCAGCAGCTTAGACCAGGGCAATCAGCCCCAGCATTTT | CASSLDQGNQPQHF
TRBD1 | TRBJ1-6 | NA | TRBV5-1 | TGCGCCAGCAGCTTGGGGGACAGGGATAATTCACCCCTCCACTTT | CASSLGDRDNSPLHF
NA | TRBJ1-1 | few | TRBV7-8 | TGTGCCAGCAGCTCCTCGAGGAACACTGAAGCTTTCTTT | CASSSSRNTEAFF
TRBD2 | TRBJ2-3 | NA | TRBV4-3 | TGCGCCAGCAGTCAGACTAGCGGGAGGACAGATACGCAGTATTTT | CASSQTSGRTDTQYF
NA | TRBJ2-5 | NA | TRBV6-5 | TGTGCCAGCAGTTATCGGACAACACAAGAGACCCAGTACTTC | CASSYRTTQETQYF
NA | TRBJ2-7 | NA | TRBV18 | TGTGCCAGCTCAGGCTCTCAGTTCGGAGACCAAACCTACGAGCAGTACTTC | CASSGSQFGDQTYEQYF
NA | TRBJ2-7 | NA | TRBV5-1 | TGCGCCAGCAGCTCTTCTTCATCCTACGAGCAGTACTTC | CASSSSSSYEQYF
TRBD1 | TRBJ1-5 | NA | TRBV28 | TGTGCCAGCAGTCCGGACAGGGGGCATCAGCCCCAGCATTTT | CASSPDRGHQPQHF